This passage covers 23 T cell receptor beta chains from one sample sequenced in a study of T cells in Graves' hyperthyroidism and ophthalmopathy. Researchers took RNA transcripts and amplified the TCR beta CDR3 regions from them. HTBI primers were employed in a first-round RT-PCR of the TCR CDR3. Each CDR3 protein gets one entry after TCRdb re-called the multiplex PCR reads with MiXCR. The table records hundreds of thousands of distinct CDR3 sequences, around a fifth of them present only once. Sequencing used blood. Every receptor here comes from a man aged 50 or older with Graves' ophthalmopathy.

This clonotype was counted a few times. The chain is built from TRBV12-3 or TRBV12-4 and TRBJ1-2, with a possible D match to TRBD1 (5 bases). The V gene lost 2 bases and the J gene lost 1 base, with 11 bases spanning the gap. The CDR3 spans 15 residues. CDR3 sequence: CASSLSGEINYGYTF. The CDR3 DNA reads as TGTGCCAGCAGTTTATCGGGGGAGATTAACTATGGCTACACCTTC.

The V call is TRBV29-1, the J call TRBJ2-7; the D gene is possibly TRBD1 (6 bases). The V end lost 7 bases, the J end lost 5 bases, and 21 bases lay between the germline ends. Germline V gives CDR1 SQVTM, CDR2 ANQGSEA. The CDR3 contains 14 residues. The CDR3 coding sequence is TGCAGCGGCTCCTCCGGGACAAGGGTCCACGAGCAGTACTTC. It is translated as CSGSSGTRVHEQYF.

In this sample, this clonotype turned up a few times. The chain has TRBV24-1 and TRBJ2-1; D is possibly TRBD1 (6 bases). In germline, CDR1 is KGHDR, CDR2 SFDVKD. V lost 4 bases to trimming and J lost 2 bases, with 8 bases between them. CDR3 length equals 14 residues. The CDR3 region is CATSEPGAYNEQFF. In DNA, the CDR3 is TGTGCCACCAGTGAGCCAGGGGCCTACAATGAGCAGTTCTTC.

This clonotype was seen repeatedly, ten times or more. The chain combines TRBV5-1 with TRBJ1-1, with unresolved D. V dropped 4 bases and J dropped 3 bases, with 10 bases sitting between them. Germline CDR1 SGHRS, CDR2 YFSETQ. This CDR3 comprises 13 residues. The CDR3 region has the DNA TGCGCCAGCAGCCCGCCGGAAGACACTGAAGCTTTCTTT. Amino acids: CASSPPEDTEAFF.

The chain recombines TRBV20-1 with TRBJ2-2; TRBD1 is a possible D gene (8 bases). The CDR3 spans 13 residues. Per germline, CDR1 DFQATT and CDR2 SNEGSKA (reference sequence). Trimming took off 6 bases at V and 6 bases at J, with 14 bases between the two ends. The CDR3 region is CSAHRGGPGELFF. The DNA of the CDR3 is TGCAGTGCCCACAGGGGGGGCCCCGGGGAGCTGTTTTTT.

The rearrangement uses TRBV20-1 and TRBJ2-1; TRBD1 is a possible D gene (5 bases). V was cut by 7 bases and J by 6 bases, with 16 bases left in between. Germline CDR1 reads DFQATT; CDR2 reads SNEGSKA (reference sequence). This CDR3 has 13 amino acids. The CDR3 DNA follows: TGCAGTGTCCCTAGGGGCTACCCCAATGAGCAGTTCTTC. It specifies CSVPRGYPNEQFF.

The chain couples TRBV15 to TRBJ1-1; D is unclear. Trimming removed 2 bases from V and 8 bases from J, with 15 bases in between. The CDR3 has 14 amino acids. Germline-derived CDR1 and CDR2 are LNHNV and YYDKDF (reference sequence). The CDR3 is CATSRNRVSTEAFF. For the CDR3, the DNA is TGTGCCACCAGCAGAAATCGTGTTTCGACAGAAGCTTTCTTT.

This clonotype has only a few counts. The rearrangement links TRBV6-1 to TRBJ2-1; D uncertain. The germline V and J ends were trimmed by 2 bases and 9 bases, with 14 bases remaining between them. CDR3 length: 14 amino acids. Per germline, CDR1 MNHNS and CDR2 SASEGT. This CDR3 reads CASSEQWAISEQFF. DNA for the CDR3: TGTGCCAGCAGTGAACAATGGGCTATTAGTGAGCAGTTCTTC.

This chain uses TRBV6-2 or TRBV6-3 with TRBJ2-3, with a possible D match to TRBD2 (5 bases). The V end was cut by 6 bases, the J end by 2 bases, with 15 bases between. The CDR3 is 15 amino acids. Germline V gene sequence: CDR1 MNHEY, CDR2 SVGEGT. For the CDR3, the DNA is TGTGCCAGCAGGGAGCGGATGAGATTCACAGATACGCAGTATTTT. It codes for CASRERMRFTDTQYF.

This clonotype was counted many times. As DNA, the CDR3 is TGTGCCTGGAGTCCGACGGAGCCTGGCTACACCTTC. Translated, it gives CAWSPTEPGYTF. The chain links TRBV30 to TRBJ1-2; D unclear. Germline V gene lookup returns CDR1 GTSNPN and CDR2 SVGIG (reference sequence). The CDR3 contains 12 residues. V dropped 2 bases and J dropped 7 bases, with 11 bases sitting between them.

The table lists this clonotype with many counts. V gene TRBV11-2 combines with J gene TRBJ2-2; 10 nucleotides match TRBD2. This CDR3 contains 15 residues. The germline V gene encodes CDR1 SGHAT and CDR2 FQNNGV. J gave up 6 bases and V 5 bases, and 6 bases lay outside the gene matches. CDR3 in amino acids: CASSQGLAPAGELFF. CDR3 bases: TGTGCCAGCAGCCAGGGACTAGCGCCCGCCGGGGAGCTGTTTTTT.

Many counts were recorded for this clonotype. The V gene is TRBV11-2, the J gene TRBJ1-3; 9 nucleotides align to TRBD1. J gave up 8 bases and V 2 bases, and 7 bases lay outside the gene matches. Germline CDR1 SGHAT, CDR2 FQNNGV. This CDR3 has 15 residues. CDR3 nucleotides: TGTGCCAGCAGCTTACGGAACAGGGGGCCGGACACCATATATTTT. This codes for CASSLRNRGPDTIYF.

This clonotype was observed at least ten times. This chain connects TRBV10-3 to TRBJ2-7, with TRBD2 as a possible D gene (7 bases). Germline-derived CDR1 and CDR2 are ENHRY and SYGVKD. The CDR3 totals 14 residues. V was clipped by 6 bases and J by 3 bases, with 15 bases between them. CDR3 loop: CAIRGGREIYEQYF. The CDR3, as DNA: TGTGCCATCAGGGGGGGGCGGGAGATCTACGAGCAGTACTTC.

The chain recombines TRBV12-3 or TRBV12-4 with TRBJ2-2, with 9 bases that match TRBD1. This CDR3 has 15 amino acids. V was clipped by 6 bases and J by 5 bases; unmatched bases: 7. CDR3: CASRPGQGRTGELFF. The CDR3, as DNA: TGTGCCAGCAGACCGGGACAGGGAAGAACCGGGGAGCTGTTTTTT.

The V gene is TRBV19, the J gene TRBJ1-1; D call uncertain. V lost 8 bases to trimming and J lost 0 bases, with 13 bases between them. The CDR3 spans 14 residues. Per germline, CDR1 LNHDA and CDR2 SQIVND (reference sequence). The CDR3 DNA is TGTGCCAGTCTGAACAGAGCAATGAACACTGAAGCTTTCTTT. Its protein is CASLNRAMNTEAFF.

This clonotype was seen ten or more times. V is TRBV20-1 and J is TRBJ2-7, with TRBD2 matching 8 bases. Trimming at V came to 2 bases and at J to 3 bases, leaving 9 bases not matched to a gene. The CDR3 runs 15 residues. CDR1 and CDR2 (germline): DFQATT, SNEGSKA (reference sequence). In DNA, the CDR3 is TGCAGTGCTAGACTGTCTAGCGGGCCACACTACGAGCAGTACTTC. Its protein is CSARLSSGPHYEQYF.

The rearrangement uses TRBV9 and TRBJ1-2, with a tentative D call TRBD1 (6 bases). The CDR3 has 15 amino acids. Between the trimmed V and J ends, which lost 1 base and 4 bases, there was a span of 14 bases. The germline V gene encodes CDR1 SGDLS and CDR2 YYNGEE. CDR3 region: CASSVRGQGSYGYTF. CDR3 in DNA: TGTGCCAGCAGCGTACGTGGGCAGGGGTCCTATGGCTACACCTTC.

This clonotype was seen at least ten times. For the CDR3, the DNA is TGTGCCAGCAGCCTCGGGAGGGCTAGCGGTCTTACTATCCTACGCGAGCAGTACTTC. Protein product: CASSLGRASGLTILREQYF. The chain carries TRBV11-2 and TRBJ2-7; TRBD2 agrees at 8 bases. The CDR3 is 19 residues long. The J segment lost 6 bases and the V segment lost 5 bases, leaving 24 bases of the junction unmatched. CDR1 and CDR2 (germline): SGHAT, FQNNGV.

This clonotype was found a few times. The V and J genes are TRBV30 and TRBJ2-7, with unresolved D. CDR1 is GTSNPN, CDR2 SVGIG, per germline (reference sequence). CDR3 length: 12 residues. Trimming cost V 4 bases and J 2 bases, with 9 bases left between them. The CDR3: CAWNSQPYEQYF. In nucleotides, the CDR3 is TGTGCCTGGAACTCTCAGCCCTACGAGCAGTACTTC.

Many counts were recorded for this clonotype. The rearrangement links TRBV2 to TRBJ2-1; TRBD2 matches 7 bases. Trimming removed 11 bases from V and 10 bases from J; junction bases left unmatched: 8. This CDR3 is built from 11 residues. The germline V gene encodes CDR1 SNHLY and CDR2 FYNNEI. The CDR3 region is CAGSSGYEQFF. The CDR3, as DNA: TGTGCCGGGTCTAGCGGCTACGAGCAGTTCTTC.

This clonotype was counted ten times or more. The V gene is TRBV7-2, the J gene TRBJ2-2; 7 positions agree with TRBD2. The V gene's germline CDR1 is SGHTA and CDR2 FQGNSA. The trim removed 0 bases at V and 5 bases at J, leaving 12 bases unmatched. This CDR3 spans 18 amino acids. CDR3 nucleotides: TGTGCCAGCAGCTTAGCGCGGATTTCCGGGACTACAACCGGGGAGCTGTTTTTT. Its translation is CASSLARISGTTTGELFF.

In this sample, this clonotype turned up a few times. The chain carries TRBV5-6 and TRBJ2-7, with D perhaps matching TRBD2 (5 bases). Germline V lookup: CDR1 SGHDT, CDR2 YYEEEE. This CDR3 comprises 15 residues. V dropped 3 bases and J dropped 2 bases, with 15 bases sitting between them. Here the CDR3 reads CASSWEWAKPYEQYF. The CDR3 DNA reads TGTGCCAGCAGCTGGGAGTGGGCCAAGCCCTACGAGCAGTACTTC.

The CDR3 nucleotides read TGTGCCAGCAGTACCCTTTTGGGGCAGCTAGCCAAAAACATTCAGTACTTC. It codes for CASSTLLGQLAKNIQYF. The chain carries TRBV6-1 and TRBJ2-4; D may be TRBD1 (5 bases). This CDR3 comprises 17 residues. Germline assignment: CDR1 MNHNS and CDR2 SASEGT. Trimming removed 5 bases from V and 0 bases from J, with 17 bases in between.